The 8 T cell receptor beta chains presented below share a single source sample, sequenced in a study of identical twins. MiXCR, applied by TCRdb to the 5' RACE reads, yields one record per CDR3 protein. This table has fewer than 550,000 distinct CDR3 sequences, roughly 15% appearing once. Another study also made use of these data, one on yellow fever vaccine responses in identical twins.

The source material was CD4+ T cells sorted from blood. Receptors were obtained from a woman between 18 and 29 years old in good health.

This clonotype was recorded many times. The rearrangement uses TRBV6-1 and TRBJ1-5; 7 bases align to TRBD1. The V gene's germline CDR1 is MNHNS and CDR2 SASEGT. CDR3 length: 15 amino acids. Trimming took 5 bases from V and 0 from J; bases not matched to a gene: 4. The CDR3 protein is CASSRQGNSNQPQHF. The CDR3 region has the DNA TGTGCCAGCAGTCGACAGGGAAATAGCAATCAGCCCCAGCATTTT.

This clonotype showed up just a few times. CDR3 sequence: CASSQDRGGAYNEQFF. DNA of the CDR3: TGTGCCAGCAGCCAAGATCGCGGGGGGGCCTACAATGAGCAGTTCTTC. This rearrangement joins TRBV14 to TRBJ2-1; 9 nucleotides match TRBD2. Germline trimming cut 0 bases from V and 2 bases from J; bases unmatched to any gene: 2. Germline V gene sequence: CDR1 SGHDN, CDR2 FVKESK. The CDR3 has 16 amino acids.

This clonotype was seen more than once but under ten times. The J gene is TRBJ2-6, the V gene TRBV28; possibly TRBD2 for D (5 bases). Trimming stripped 6 bases from V and 0 bases from J, with 12 bases between. Per the germline V gene, CDR1 is MDHEN and CDR2 is SYDVKM. This CDR3 is 16 amino acids long. The CDR3 bases are TGTGCCAGCAGGATAACAGCGGTCTCTGGGGCCAACGTCCTGACTTTC. This encodes CASRITAVSGANVLTF.

The rearrangement uses TRBV20-1 and TRBJ2-1, with 14 bases fitting TRBD2. After removal of 6 bases from V and 0 bases from J, the junction contained 7 bases not matched to a gene. The CDR3 is made up of 17 amino acids. The germline CDR1 and CDR2 sequences are DFQATT and SNEGSKA (reference sequence). The CDR3 is CSATGTSGSDSYNEQFF. The CDR3 DNA reads TGCAGTGCAACTGGGACTAGCGGGAGCGACTCCTACAATGAGCAGTTCTTC.

The rearrangement uses TRBV24-1 and TRBJ2-1; D assignment may be TRBD1 or TRBD2 (5 bases each). Trimming cost V 3 bases and J 6 bases, with 23 bases left between them. CDR3 length equals 18 residues. CDR1 and CDR2 from the germline V gene are KGHDR and SFDVKD. For the CDR3, the DNA is TGTGCCACCAGTGATCCCCGCTCCGGGACGGCAGCTCTCAATGAGCAGTTCTTC. It specifies CATSDPRSGTAALNEQFF.

In regard to this clonotype: Germline and junction disagree at one end, which may indicate a read error. This chain connects TRBV6-2 or TRBV6-3 to TRBJ2-5; TRBD2 aligns across 10 bases. Germline lookup yields CDR1 MNHEY and CDR2 SVGEGT. The CDR3 runs to 15 residues. The CDR3 DNA reads TGTGCCAGCAGTTATCTAGCGGGAGTGCAAGGGACCCAGTACTTC. Its protein product is CASSYLAGVQGTQYF.

This clonotype has just a few counts. This sequence joins TRBV20-1 and TRBJ2-3; weak D call: TRBD2 (7 bases). Trimming removed 3 bases at V and 6 bases at J, with 10 bases between. The CDR3 is 12 residues long. Germline V lookup: CDR1 DFQATT, CDR2 SNEGSKA (reference sequence). The CDR3 protein is CSARGGADTQYF. The DNA of the CDR3 is TGCAGTGCTAGGGGGGGGGCCGATACGCAGTATTTT.

This clonotype was detected only a few times. The CDR3 reads CASSRGGTAQYF. CDR3 coding DNA: TGTGCCAGCAGCCGAGGTGGGACAGCCCAGTACTTC. The gene calls are TRBV7-2 and TRBJ2-5; TRBD1 agrees at 7 bases. The CDR3 loop spans 12 amino acids. Germline loops: CDR1 SGHTA, CDR2 FQGNSA. V was pared by 5 bases and J by 9 bases, with 6 bases of the junction left unmatched. Complete variable domain (other parts from reference TRBV7-2 and TRBJ2-5): GAGVSQSPSNKVTEKGKDVELRCDPISGHTALYWYRQSLGQGLEFLIYFQGNSAPDKSGLPSDRFSAERTGGSVSTLTIQRTQQEDSAVYLCASSRGGTAQYFGPGTRLLVL.